This entry lists 24 T cell receptor beta chains sequenced from one sample in a study of post-analysis software for immune sequencing data. Which antigens these TCRs recognize remains unknown. TCR beta cDNA libraries had unique molecular identifiers. In TCRdb, the PCR reads were re-called with MiXCR into one record per CDR3 protein. Of hundreds of thousands of distinct CDR3 sequences listed, roughly 45% were seen once; the top ten hold about 1.5%. Study-wide findings and caveats: When patients were compared with controls, a handful of TRBV segments were more frequent, TRBV5-6, TRBV5-1 and TRBV20-1 among them.

The material sequenced was blood. All receptors come from a girl aged 10-17 years with multiple sclerosis.

This sequence joins TRBV6-5 and TRBJ2-1; D not certain. Germline V gene sequence: CDR1 MNHEY, CDR2 SVGAGI. This CDR3 is built from 13 residues. Between the trimmed V and J ends, which lost 2 bases and 7 bases, there was a span of 9 bases. CDR3 amino acids: CASSYPRGNEQFF. CDR3 bases: TGTGCCAGCAGTTACCCGAGAGGTAATGAGCAGTTCTTC.

V gene TRBV6-5 combines with J gene TRBJ2-3; possibly TRBD1 for D (6 bases). V lost 0 bases and J lost 2, with 18 bases in between. The CDR3 totals 18 residues. Germline V gene lookup returns CDR1 MNHEY and CDR2 SVGAGI. CDR3 sequence reads: CASSYSPTPGHHTDTQYF. Here the CDR3 DNA reads TGTGCCAGCAGTTACTCGCCCACCCCGGGACACCACACAGATACGCAGTATTTT.

This clonotype was recorded a few times. The rearrangement links TRBV12-3 or TRBV12-4 to TRBJ1-5; possibly TRBD1 for D (6 bases). This CDR3 spans 17 amino acids. V was clipped by 4 bases and J by 6 bases, with 22 bases between them. CDR3 DNA: TGTGCCAGCAGTTCGCTGAATCTCGGGGGGCAGAGTCAGCCCCAGCATTTT. It specifies CASSSLNLGGQSQPQHF.

Concerning this clonotype: One end of the junction varies from germline; a read error may be responsible. The chain employs TRBV20-1 and TRBJ2-3; D is undetermined. CDR1 and CDR2 from the germline V gene are DFQATT and SNEGSKA (reference sequence). The CDR3 covers 12 residues. In DNA, the CDR3 is TGCAGTGCTAGAGATATCGAAGATACGCAGGATTTT. It is translated as CSARDIEDTQDF.

This clonotype occurred a few times. The rearrangement links TRBV12-3 or TRBV12-4 to TRBJ2-3, with D possibly matching TRBD2 (5 bases). This CDR3 spans 15 amino acids. Trimming removed 5 bases from V and 6 bases from J, with 18 bases in between. The DNA for the CDR3 is TGTGCCAGCAGTGATACCTATATTTCGGGGGATACGCAGTATTTT. Protein: CASSDTYISGDTQYF.

The table lists this clonotype with a few counts. J is TRBJ2-7 and V is TRBV12-3 or TRBV12-4, with a tentative D call TRBD2 (6 bases). Trimming took off 0 bases at V and 7 bases at J, with 19 bases between the two ends. There are 16 residues in the CDR3. The CDR3 DNA reads as TGTGCCAGCAGTTTAGCGGTCCGGACTACCCTCGGGGAGCAGTACTTC. Its protein product is CASSLAVRTTLGEQYF.

The chain recombines TRBV6-5 with TRBJ2-7; D unclear. V was pared by 5 bases and J by 0 bases, with 11 bases between. The germline CDR1 and CDR2 sequences are MNHEY and SVGAGI. The CDR3 covers 14 residues. The CDR3 DNA sequence: TGTGCCAGCAGTCTTAACTGGAGCTCCTACGAGCAGTACTTC. The encoded protein is CASSLNWSSYEQYF.

The chain links TRBV12-3 or TRBV12-4 to TRBJ1-1, with D tentatively TRBD1 (5 bases). The CDR3 loop spans 14 amino acids. V lost 6 bases and J lost 1, with 12 bases in between. As DNA, the CDR3 is TGTGCCAGCAGGAAAACTCAGGGGAACACTGAAGCTTTCTTT. Translated: CASRKTQGNTEAFF.

The V and J genes are TRBV4-2 and TRBJ2-3; 10 nucleotides line up with TRBD2. The J segment lost 9 bases and the V segment lost 1 base, leaving 7 bases of the junction unmatched. This CDR3 contains 15 residues. Germline assignment: CDR1 LGHNA and CDR2 YNFKEQ. CDR3 protein: CASSQGNLAGATQYF. CDR3 coding DNA: TGTGCCAGCAGCCAAGGTAACCTAGCGGGGGCAACGCAGTATTTT.

The chain carries TRBV28 and TRBJ2-5, with TRBD1 identical over 8 bases. V lost 5 bases, J lost 3 bases, and 2 bases stayed unmatched. In germline, CDR1 is MDHEN, CDR2 SYDVKM. This CDR3 has 13 residues. The CDR3 nucleotides read TGTGCCAGCAGTCCGACAGGGGAAGAGACCCAGTACTTC. Residues: CASSPTGEETQYF.

V usage is TRBV12-3 or TRBV12-4 and J usage is TRBJ2-7; tentatively, D is TRBD1 (5 bases). The CDR3 has 13 residues. The ends were cut back, 4 bases at V and 3 bases at J, with 10 bases in the middle. The DNA of the CDR3 is TGTGCCAGCAGTTCAGGGTTTGGCTACGAGCAGTACTTC. Its protein product is CASSSGFGYEQYF.

V and J are TRBV6-1 and TRBJ1-1; no definite D call. Germline V gives CDR1 MNHNS, CDR2 SASEGT. This CDR3 has 16 amino acids. V lost 6 bases, J lost 1 base, and 18 bases lay in between. The CDR3 here is CASSPLGISGNTEAFF. In DNA, the CDR3 is TGTGCCAGCAGCCCTCTCGGGATTTCGGGGAACACTGAAGCTTTCTTT.

This chain links TRBV5-1 with TRBJ2-3; 8 bases map to TRBD1. CDR1 and CDR2 from the germline V gene are SGHRS and YFSETQ. The trim removed 3 bases at V and 3 bases at J, leaving 9 bases unmatched. The CDR3 has 16 amino acids. CDR3 protein: CASSYRGSGLTDTQYF. In DNA, the CDR3 is TGCGCCAGCAGCTACAGGGGGTCCGGGTTGACAGATACGCAGTATTTT.

This clonotype was counted only a few times. The CDR3 reads CAISEEGPPSPLHF. CDR3 sequence (DNA): TGTGCCATCAGTGAGGAGGGACCCCCGTCACCCCTCCACTTT. J is TRBJ1-6 and V is TRBV10-3; maybe TRBD1 (5 bases). Germline values: CDR1 ENHRY, CDR2 SYGVKD. Trimming left V 2 bases short and J 10 bases short, with 12 bases between. The CDR3 sequence is 14 residues long.

This clonotype has just a few counts. The chain employs TRBV20-1 and TRBJ2-5; tentatively, D is TRBD1 (6 bases). The CDR3 consists of 15 residues. The germline CDR1 and CDR2 sequences are DFQATT and SNEGSKA (reference sequence). Trimming removed 0 bases from V and 4 bases from J, with 15 bases in between. This CDR3 reads CSARDRIRGPETQYF. CDR3 DNA sequence: TGCAGTGCTAGAGATCGTATCAGGGGCCCAGAGACCCAGTACTTC.

This clonotype has just a few counts. J is TRBJ2-3 and V is TRBV7-9; D might be TRBD2 (6 bases). Germline loops: CDR1 SEHNR, CDR2 FQNEAQ (reference sequence). This CDR3 is 15 amino acids long. V was trimmed by 4 bases and J by 4 bases, leaving 15 bases between them. CDR3 in DNA: TGTGCCAGCAGCTCCCTCCGACTAGAGGCAGATACGCAGTATTTT. It translates to CASSSLRLEADTQYF.

V is TRBV6-5 and J is TRBJ2-3, with a weak D call TRBD1 (5 bases). CDR3 size: 13 residues. Trimming removed 6 bases at V and 6 bases at J, with 13 bases between. Germline lookup yields CDR1 MNHEY and CDR2 SVGAGI. The CDR3 here is CASRPLGRDTQYF. The CDR3 nucleotides are TGTGCCAGCAGGCCTCTGGGGCGGGATACGCAGTATTTT.

The chain is built from TRBV27 and TRBJ1-2, with 7 nucleotides matching TRBD1. CDR3 length: 15 residues. Germline loops: CDR1 MNHEY, CDR2 SMNVEV (reference sequence). With V trimmed by 4 bases and J by 2 bases, 7 bases remained unmatched. CDR3 loop: CASSSSTGFNYGYTF. CDR3 sequence (DNA): TGTGCCAGCAGTTCATCGACAGGGTTCAACTATGGCTACACCTTC.

The chain recombines TRBV7-8 with TRBJ2-5, with TRBD2 matching over 12 bases. Germline V gene sequence: CDR1 SGHVS, CDR2 FQNEAQ. The CDR3 is made up of 16 amino acids. Trimming removed 1 base from V and 11 bases from J; junction bases left unmatched: 11. DNA of the CDR3: TGTGCCAGCAGCTTAGTCCTAGCGGGGGGGCCGAATGAGCAGTACTTC. Protein product: CASSLVLAGGPNEQYF. The variable domain in full, completed from reference TRBV7-8 and TRBJ2-5, reads GAGVSQSPRYKVAKRGQDVALRCDPISGHVSLFWYQQALGQGPEFLTYFQNEAQLDKSGLPSDRFFAERPEGSVSTLKIQRTQQEDSAVYLCASSLVLAGGPNEQYFGPGTRLLVL.

The rearrangement joins TRBV4-1 to TRBJ2-7; 7 nucleotides align to TRBD2. The CDR3 consists of 14 residues. CDR1 is MGHRA, CDR2 YSYEKL, per germline. V shed 2 bases and J 6 bases; nucleotides not matched to a gene: 7. CDR3 bases: TGCGCCAGCAGCCAAATTGGGGGGGACCTCGAGCAGTACTTC. Translation: CASSQIGGDLEQYF.

This clonotype was picked up a small number of times. This chain connects TRBV12-3 or TRBV12-4 to TRBJ1-5, with a possible D match to TRBD1 (6 bases). This CDR3 region has 17 residues. V lost 4 bases to trimming and J lost 0 bases, with 16 bases between them. CDR3 protein: CASSSPGGPFSNQPQHF. The CDR3 DNA reads TGTGCCAGCAGTTCCCCCGGGGGCCCTTTTAGCAATCAGCCCCAGCATTTT.

Here the CDR3 reads CASRWSSTDTQYF. In nucleotides, the CDR3 is TGTGCCAGCAGATGGAGTAGCACAGATACGCAGTATTTT. This rearrangement joins TRBV12-3 or TRBV12-4 to TRBJ2-3, with no clear D. V gave up 6 bases and J gave up 0 bases, with 7 bases separating them. The CDR3 is 13 residues long.

This chain connects TRBV20-1 to TRBJ1-2, with D tentatively TRBD1 (6 bases). The V gene lost 1 base and the J gene lost 7 bases, with 16 bases spanning the gap. CDR1 is DFQATT, CDR2 SNEGSKA, per germline (reference sequence). CDR3 size: 14 residues. The CDR3 sequence is CSARGLQGRGGYTF. The CDR3 DNA follows: TGCAGTGCTAGAGGTCTACAGGGCCGGGGTGGCTACACCTTC.

This clonotype was picked up one time. The junction departs from the called germline gene at one end, perhaps through a read error. V usage is TRBV12-3 or TRBV12-4 and J usage is TRBJ2-1; possibly TRBD1 for D (5 bases). This CDR3 has 14 residues. The CDR3 sequence: CVSSPYQGFNEQFF. In DNA form, the CDR3 reads TGTGTCAGCAGCCCATATCAGGGCTTCAATGAGCAGTTCTTC.